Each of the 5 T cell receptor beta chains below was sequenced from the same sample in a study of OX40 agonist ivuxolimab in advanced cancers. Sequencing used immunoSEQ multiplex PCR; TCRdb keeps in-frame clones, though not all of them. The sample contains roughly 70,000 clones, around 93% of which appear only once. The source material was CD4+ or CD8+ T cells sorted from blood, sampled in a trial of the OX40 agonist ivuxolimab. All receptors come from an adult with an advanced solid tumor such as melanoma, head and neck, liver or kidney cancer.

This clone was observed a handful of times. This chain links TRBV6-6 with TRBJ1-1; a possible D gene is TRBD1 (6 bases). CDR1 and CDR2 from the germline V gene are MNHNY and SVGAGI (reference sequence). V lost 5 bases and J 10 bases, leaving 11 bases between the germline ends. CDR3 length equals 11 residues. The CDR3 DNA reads TGTGCCAGCAGTCCCTCAGGGGCAGCTTTCTTT. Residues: CASSPSGAAFF.

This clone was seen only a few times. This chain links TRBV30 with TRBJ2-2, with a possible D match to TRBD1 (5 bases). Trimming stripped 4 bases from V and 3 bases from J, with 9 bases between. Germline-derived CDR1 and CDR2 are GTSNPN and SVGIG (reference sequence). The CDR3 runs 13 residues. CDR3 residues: CAWKGDHTGELFF. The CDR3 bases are TGTGCCTGGAAAGGGGATCACACCGGGGAGCTGTTTTTT.

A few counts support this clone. The chain's CDR3 is CASSASHTYEQYF. In DNA, the CDR3 is TGTGCCAGCAGTGCTTCCCATACCTACGAGCAGTACTTC. The chain has TRBV6-1 and TRBJ2-7; D is unresolved. Trimming took 4 bases from V and 2 from J, leaving 9 bases between them. Per the germline V gene, CDR1 is MNHNS and CDR2 is SASEGT. The CDR3 has 13 residues.

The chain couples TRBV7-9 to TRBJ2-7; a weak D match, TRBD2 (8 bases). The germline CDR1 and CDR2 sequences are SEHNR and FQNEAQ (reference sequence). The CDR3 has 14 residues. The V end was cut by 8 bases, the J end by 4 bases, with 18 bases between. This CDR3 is CASSEVAGQYEQYF. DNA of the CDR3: TGTGCCAGCTCAGAGGTAGCGGGACAGTACGAGCAGTACTTC. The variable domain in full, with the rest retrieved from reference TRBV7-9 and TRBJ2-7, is DTGVSQNPRHKITKRGQNVTFRCDPISEHNRLYWYRQTLGQGPEFLTYFQNEAQLEKSRLLSDRFSAERPKGSFSTLEIQRTEQGDSAMYLCASSEVAGQYEQYFGPGTRLTVT.

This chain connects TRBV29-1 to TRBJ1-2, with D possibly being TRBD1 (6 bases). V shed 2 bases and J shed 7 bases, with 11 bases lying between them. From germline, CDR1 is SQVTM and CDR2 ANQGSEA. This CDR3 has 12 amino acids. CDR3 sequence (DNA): TGCAGCGTTGAAATGGGGGCGAGTGGCTACACCTTC. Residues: CSVEMGASGYTF.